A selection of T cell receptor beta chains follows, all from one sample in a study of blood T cell repertoires in COVID-19. Using immunoSEQ multiplex PCR, the repertoire was profiled, and TCRdb retains in-frame clones only, with some absent. The data show some 340,000 clones, about 83% seen once. Sequenced sample: peripheral blood. These receptors came from a man between 25 and 39 years old with active or convalescent COVID-19. The conserved cysteine and the conserved F or W are not part of the CDR3 here. A D gene is named only where the DNA matches it firmly.

>-|TRBV7-3
ASSLERGANTEAF
>TRBD1|TRBV3-1/TRBV3-2
ASTTGGTDEQF
>TRBD1|TRBV18
ASSPTGRTEAF
>-|TRBV7-2
ASSWLDRTDTQY
>TRBD2|TRBV19
ASSIGTTPKDEQF
>TRBD1|TRBV6-5
ASSYSGTGGYEQY
>-|TRBV4-2
ASSQGQPTYEQY
>-|TRBV7-2
ASKPGGGTDTQY
>-|TRBV29-1
SVEMGDWWSTEAF
>-|TRBV18
ASSPAENTEAF
>TRBD2|TRBV7-2
ASSLAGLAGRGHEQF